These 15 T cell receptor beta chains were sequenced from one sample in a study of technical replicates of blood from four donors (dated by TCRdb to about 2017). Libraries came from the immunoSEQ multiplex PCR assay. Imported from immuneACCESS, the table was reduced by TCRdb to in-frame sequences with V and J called. These copies leave out some clones; in studies compared against another copy, an unresolved V gene accounts for under half, and the cause of the remainder is not known. The table for this sample lists under 100,000 clones; 96% of them were counted only once. About 0.3% of the sample belongs to the ten largest clones. The sequenced material came from T cells isolated from PBMCs. All receptors derive from a human donor in good health.

This clone has just one count. The chain employs TRBV5-8 and TRBJ2-3; possible D gene TRBD1, 6 bases. CDR3 length equals 11 residues. V was trimmed by 7 bases and J by 3 bases, leaving 6 bases between them. Germline V gene lookup returns CDR1 SGHTS and CDR2 YDEGEE. In DNA, the CDR3 is TGTGCCAGCGGACAGACAGATACGCAGTATTTT. Its translation is CASGQTDTQYF.

The chain has TRBV7-9 and TRBJ1-3, with D unresolved. Germline lookup yields CDR1 SEHNR and CDR2 FQNEAQ (reference sequence). V was cut by 7 bases and J by 0 bases, with 16 bases left in between. This CDR3 is 16 amino acids long. CDR3 residues: CASTRRGGSSGNTIYF. Written as DNA, the CDR3 is TGTGCCAGCACCCGAAGAGGTGGAAGCTCTGGAAACACCATATATTTT.

The chain recombines TRBV13 with TRBJ2-1; 9 bases are shared with TRBD2. CDR1 and CDR2 (germline): PRHDT, FYEKMQ (reference sequence). With V trimmed by 5 bases and J by 11 bases, 7 bases remained unmatched. There are 13 residues in the CDR3. The CDR3 reads CASSPGLAHKQFF. Written as DNA, the CDR3 is TGTGCCAGCAGCCCCGGACTAGCGCATAAGCAGTTCTTC.

The chain joins TRBV6-5 to TRBJ2-7; TRBD2 is a possible D gene (5 bases). Germline lookup yields CDR1 MNHEY and CDR2 SVGAGI. Trimming left V 2 bases short and J 3 bases short, with 8 bases between. The CDR3 is 13 amino acids. The CDR3 reads CASSYEGGYEQYF. In DNA, the CDR3 is TGTGCCAGCAGTTACGAAGGAGGCTACGAGCAGTACTTC.

In regard to this clone: The sample has other DNA sequences that encode this CDR3 too. J is TRBJ1-2 and V is TRBV4-1; the D is unclear. Trimming cost V 0 bases and J 0 bases, with 5 bases left between them. The CDR3 length is 14 residues. Germline V gene sequence: CDR1 MGHRA, CDR2 YSYEKL. The CDR3 spells CASSQETANYGYTF. CDR3 in DNA: TGCGCCAGCAGCCAAGAAACAGCTAACTATGGCTACACCTTC.

The V call is TRBV6-1, the J call TRBJ2-7; no clear D. Germline values: CDR1 MNHNS, CDR2 SASEGT. The CDR3 has 13 residues. The V and J ends lost 0 bases and 6 bases respectively, with 9 bases between them. CDR3 DNA: TGTGCCAGCAGTGAAGCCGGTACCCGCGAGCAGTACTTC. Protein: CASSEAGTREQYF.

This clone was observed once. The rearrangement joins TRBV30 to TRBJ1-2; D not resolved. Between the trimmed V and J ends, which lost 5 bases and 8 bases, there was a span of 12 bases. Germline CDR1 and CDR2: GTSNPN and SVGIG (reference sequence). The CDR3 extends over 11 amino acids. The CDR3 here is CAWSPIGGYTF. CDR3 coding DNA: TGTGCCTGGTCCCCTATCGGGGGCTACACCTTC. Looking up the rest from reference TRBV30 and TRBJ1-2 gives the full variable domain: SQTIHQWPATLVQPVGSPLSLECTVEGTSNPNLYWYRQAAGRGLQLLFYSVGIGQISSEVPQNLSASRPQDRQFILSSKKLLLSDSGFYLCAWSPIGGYTFGSGTRLTVV.

This sequence joins TRBV4-2 and TRBJ2-1, with a possible D match to TRBD2 (6 bases). V was shortened by 2 bases and J by 4 bases, with 18 bases between the two germline ends. This CDR3 has 17 residues. Per germline, CDR1 LGHNA and CDR2 YNFKEQ. The CDR3 protein is CASSQYTTSLGYNEQFF. The CDR3 nucleotides read TGTGCCAGCAGCCAATACACGACTAGTCTCGGGTACAATGAGCAGTTCTTC.

This clone was seen a few times. This rearrangement joins TRBV19 to TRBJ1-5; TRBD1 matches at 8 bases. Trimming removed 5 bases from V and 7 bases from J; junction bases left unmatched: 10. Germline CDR1 and CDR2: LNHDA and SQIVND (reference sequence). This CDR3 comprises 15 residues. The CDR3 DNA reads TGTGCCAGTAGTGGTAGACAGGGGAGGGAACAGCCCCAGCATTTT. Translating gives CASSGRQGREQPQHF.

V is TRBV6-1 and J is TRBJ2-3; no definite D call. Germline V lookup: CDR1 MNHNS, CDR2 SASEGT. V lost 5 bases to trimming and J lost 2 bases, with 14 bases between them. The CDR3 is 15 residues long. CDR3 bases: TGTGCCAGCAGTAGCAGTATAGCTTTCACAGATACGCAGTATTTT. Amino acids: CASSSSIAFTDTQYF.

The gene calls are TRBV19 and TRBJ2-1; 8 nucleotides match TRBD1. CDR1 is LNHDA, CDR2 SQIVND, per germline (reference sequence). Germline trimming cut 9 bases from V and 9 bases from J; bases unmatched to any gene: 7. The CDR3 contains 12 residues. The CDR3 DNA follows: TGTGCCAGCGGGACAGGCCTCAGTGAGCAGTTCTTC. Translated, it gives CASGTGLSEQFF.

The V call is TRBV2, the J call TRBJ2-7; unclear D gene. The CDR3 loop spans 12 amino acids. The germline V and J ends were trimmed by 11 bases and 3 bases, with 14 bases remaining between them. Germline assignment: CDR1 SNHLY and CDR2 FYNNEI. The CDR3 bases are TGTGCCGGCAAGGAGTTAGGCTACGAGCAGTACTTC. It yields the protein CAGKELGYEQYF.

The rearrangement uses TRBV2 and TRBJ2-7; D may be TRBD2 (6 bases). In germline, CDR1 is SNHLY, CDR2 FYNNEI. V was trimmed by 7 bases and J by 0 bases, leaving 13 bases between them. The length of the CDR3 is 14 residues. CDR3 region: CASTRGLSSYEQYF. The CDR3 DNA is TGTGCCAGCACCCGGGGACTCAGCTCCTACGAGCAGTACTTC. The full variable domain, completed using reference TRBV2 and TRBJ2-7, is EPEVTQTPSHQVTQMGQEVILRCVPISNHLYFYWYRQILGQKVEFLVSFYNNEISEKSEIFDDQFSVERPDGSNFTLKIRSTKLEDSAMYFCASTRGLSSYEQYFGPGTRLTVT.

V gene TRBV4-1 combines with J gene TRBJ1-1; D remains ambiguous. Germline CDR1 and CDR2: MGHRA and YSYEKL. The CDR3 covers 16 residues. Trimming stripped 7 bases from V and 0 bases from J, with 18 bases between. CDR3 loop: CASTKEVIGLNTEAFF. The CDR3 DNA sequence: TGCGCCAGCACCAAAGAGGTAATTGGCTTGAACACTGAAGCTTTCTTT.

The sample holds one count of this clone. This chain uses TRBV5-1 with TRBJ2-2; D possibly corresponds to TRBD1 (5 bases). Germline lookup yields CDR1 SGHRS and CDR2 YFSETQ. The CDR3 spans 14 residues. Trimming took 5 bases from V and 7 from J, leaving 15 bases between them. CDR3 amino acids: CASRTPGMNGELFF. The CDR3 DNA follows: TGCGCCAGCAGGACGCCAGGGATGAACGGGGAGCTGTTTTTT. Full variable domain (outside the CDR3, taken from reference TRBV5-1 and TRBJ2-2): KAGVTQTPRYLIKTRGQQVTLSCSPISGHRSVSWYQQTPGQGLQFLFEYFSETQRNKGNFPGRFSGRQFSNSRSEMNVSTLELGDSALYLCASRTPGMNGELFFGEGSRLTVL.